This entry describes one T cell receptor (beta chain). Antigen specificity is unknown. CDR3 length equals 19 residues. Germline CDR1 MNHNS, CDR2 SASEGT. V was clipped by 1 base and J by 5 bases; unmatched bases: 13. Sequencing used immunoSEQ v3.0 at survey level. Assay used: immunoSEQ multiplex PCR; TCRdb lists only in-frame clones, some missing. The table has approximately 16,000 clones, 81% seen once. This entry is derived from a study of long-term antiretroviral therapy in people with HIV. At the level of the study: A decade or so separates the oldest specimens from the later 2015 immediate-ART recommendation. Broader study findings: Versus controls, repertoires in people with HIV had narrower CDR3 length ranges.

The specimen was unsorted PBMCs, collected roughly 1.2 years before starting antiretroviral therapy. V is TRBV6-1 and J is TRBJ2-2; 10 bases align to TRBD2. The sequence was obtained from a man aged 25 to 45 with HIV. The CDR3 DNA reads TGTGCCAGCAGTGAAGGTTGGGGGGGGGCTAGCGGGAGAACCGGGGAGCTGTTTTTT. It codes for CASSEGWGGASGRTGELFF.